The clone carrying this TCR beta chain was detected a few times. This entry belongs to a study of spatial heterogeneity in lung cancer. Noted time point: sample taken at primary tumor resection. The donor population consisted of approximately 70 patients with untreated, early-stage non-small cell lung cancer. The input material, whole RNA from tumor, nontumor lung or frozen PBMC, was sequenced unsorted. This CDR3 is 17 amino acids long. V shed 5 bases and J 2 bases; nucleotides not matched to a gene: 7. Germline V gene sequence: CDR1 SGHTA, CDR2 FQGTGA. Individually, TCR cDNA molecules were each labelled with a unique molecular identifier. TCRdb itself ran the 5' RACE reads through MiXCR, one entry per CDR3 protein. The profile shows over 2,500 distinct CDR3 sequences, roughly 18% of them singletons.

The source of this sequence is a male donor with early-stage non-small cell lung cancer. This sequence joins TRBV7-3 and TRBJ2-2; TRBD2 aligns across 11 bases. Sequences were derived from normal lung tissue next to the tumor, sampled at surgery. The CDR3 coding sequence is TGTGCCAGCAGCCCCGGGACTAGCGGATACAACACCGGGGAGCTGTTTTTT. Encoded protein: CASSPGTSGYNTGELFF.